This TCR beta chain appears in the sequencing data of a study of shared clonotypes between healthy human individuals. Looking at the study overall: There were three CD4 naive, three CD4 memory, two CD8 naive and one CD8 memory plates per donor. Study-wide results and limits: A handful of donors had about 5% of their naive CD4 clonotypes in common.

Authors' data handling: ImmunoSEQ yielded junction-only sequences lacking quality scores, so filtering differed. The table came from immunoSEQ multiplex PCR; TCRdb's copy has only in-frame clones and leaves some out. V and J calls and clone size are given by that table; D and trimming were obtained from the DNA. The table includes about 610,000 clones, almost 97% detected once. The CDR3 is 13 amino acids. Per the germline V gene, CDR1 is SGHRS and CDR2 is YFSETQ. The V gene lost 1 base and the J gene lost 5 bases, with 9 bases spanning the gap. Comments on this clone: Its antigen is undetermined.

A CD45RA-negative memory subset and a CD45RA+ naive subset were separated from the CD4+ cells. Source material: naive CD4+ T cells sorted from blood. The sample's subset: CD45RA+ positively selected. The chain joins TRBV5-1 to TRBJ2-5; D not resolved. This TCR was sampled from a woman aged 30 to 39 in good health. This CDR3 reads CASSLSLTETQYF. The CDR3 nucleotides are TGCGCCAGCAGCTTGTCGCTCACTGAGACCCAGTACTTC.